This TCR beta chain was recovered during a study of siplizumab effects on memory and regulatory T cells. Overall study results and limits: Alloreactive sequences tracing back to unstimulated CD4+ memory cells fell significantly with siplizumab.

This clone has only a few counts. What it binds is unknown. The assay looked at approximately 10^5 TCR templates in each sample. Assay: immunoSEQ multiplex PCR; the TCRdb copy retains only in-frame clones and omits some. The profile shows tens of thousands of clones, approximately 88% of them singletons. CDR1 and CDR2 from the germline V gene are MNHNY and SVGAGI (reference sequence). This CDR3 region has 13 residues. V was clipped by 6 bases and J by 0 bases, with 6 bases between them. The sequenced sample was Tregs sorted from blood. This clonotype originated in a human donor in good health. This sequence joins TRBV6-6 and TRBJ1-5; a possible D gene is TRBD1 (5 bases). This chain's CDR3 is CASSRASNQPQHF. CDR3 nucleotides: TGTGCCAGCAGCAGGGCTAGCAATCAGCCCCAGCATTTT.